This T cell receptor (beta chain) is from a study of cytomegalovirus exposure and HLA in healthy donors. Across the whole study: Previous work identified 100 million or so unique TCR beta sequences from 150 million to 200 million T cells. Study-wide results and limits: The number of N-insertions in an Asian-associated ancestry cluster was reportedly below the approximately 690-donor mean in a later analysis.

Comments on this clone: Its antigen is as yet unknown.

V was clipped by 4 bases and J by 3 bases; unmatched bases: 15. This CDR3 has 18 residues. Germline V gene lookup returns CDR1 SGHDT and CDR2 YYEEEE. It was with 60 Vbeta and 13 Jbeta primers that the PCR ran. In the authors' methods: Counted up in a later analysis, unique TCR beta chains came to some 72 million, with about 10 million shared. Clones were sequenced by immunoSEQ multiplex PCR, and TCRdb holds only the in-frame ones, with some missing. The V and J calls and clone size are taken from that table; D and trimming were inferred from the DNA. The data show about 150,000 clones, and the top ten clones hold about 1.6%. Donors counted as nominally healthy when sampled, yet unrecorded immune exposures were likely.

This rearrangement joins TRBV5-6 to TRBJ1-4; the match to TRBD1 covers 7 bases. This receptor was identified in a woman in her forties or fifties in good health and CMV-seronegative. The sequenced sample was PBMCs. DNA of the CDR3: TGTGCCAGCAGCCGCGCCGGGACAGCTATTATTTCTAATGAAAAACTGTTTTTT. Its protein is CASSRAGTAIISNEKLFF.